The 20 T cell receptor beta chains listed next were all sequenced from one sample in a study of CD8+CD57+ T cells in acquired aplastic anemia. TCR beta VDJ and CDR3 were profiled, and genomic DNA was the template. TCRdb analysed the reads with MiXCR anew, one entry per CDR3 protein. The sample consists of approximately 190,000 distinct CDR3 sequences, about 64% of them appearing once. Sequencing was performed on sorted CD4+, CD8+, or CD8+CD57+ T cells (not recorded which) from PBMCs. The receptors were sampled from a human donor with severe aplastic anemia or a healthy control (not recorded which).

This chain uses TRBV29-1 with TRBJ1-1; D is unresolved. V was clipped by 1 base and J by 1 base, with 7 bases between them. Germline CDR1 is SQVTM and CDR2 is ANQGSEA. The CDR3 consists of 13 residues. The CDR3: CSVEGGGNTEAFF. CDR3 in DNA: TGCAGCGTTGAAGGTGGCGGGAACACTGAAGCTTTCTTT.

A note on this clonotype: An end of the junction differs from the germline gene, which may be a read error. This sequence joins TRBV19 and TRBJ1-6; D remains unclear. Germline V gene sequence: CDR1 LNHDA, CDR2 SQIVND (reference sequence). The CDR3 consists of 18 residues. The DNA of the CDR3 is TGTGCCAGTAGTGCACGGTGGTGGTGTAGGTCCTATAATTCACCCCTCCACTTC. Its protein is CASSARWWCRSYNSPLHF.

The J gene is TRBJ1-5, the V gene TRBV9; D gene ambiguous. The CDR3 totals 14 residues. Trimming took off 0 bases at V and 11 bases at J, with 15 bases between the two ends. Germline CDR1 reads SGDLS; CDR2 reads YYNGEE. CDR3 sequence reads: CASSVGAGLETQHF. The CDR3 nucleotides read TGTGCCAGCAGCGTAGGGGCGGGGTTGGAGACCCAGCATTTT. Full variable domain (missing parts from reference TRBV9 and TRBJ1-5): DSGVTQTPKHLITATGQRVTLRCSPRSGDLSVYWYQQSLDQGLQFLIQYYNGEERAKGNILERFSAQQFPDLHSELNLSSLELGDSALYFCASSVGAGLETQHFGDGTRLSIL.

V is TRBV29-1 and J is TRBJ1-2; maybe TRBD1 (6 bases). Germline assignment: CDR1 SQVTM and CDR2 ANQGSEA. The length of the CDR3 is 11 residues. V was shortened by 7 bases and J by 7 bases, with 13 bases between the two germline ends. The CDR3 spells CSGGGQLGYTF. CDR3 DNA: TGCAGCGGAGGGGGGCAGCTTGGCTACACCTTC.

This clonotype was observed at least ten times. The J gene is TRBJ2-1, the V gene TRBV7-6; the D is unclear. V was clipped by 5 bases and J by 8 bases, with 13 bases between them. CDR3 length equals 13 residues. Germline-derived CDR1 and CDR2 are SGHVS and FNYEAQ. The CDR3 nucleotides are TGTGCCAGCAGCGCACCTGTGGGCGATGAGCAGTTCTTC. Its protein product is CASSAPVGDEQFF.

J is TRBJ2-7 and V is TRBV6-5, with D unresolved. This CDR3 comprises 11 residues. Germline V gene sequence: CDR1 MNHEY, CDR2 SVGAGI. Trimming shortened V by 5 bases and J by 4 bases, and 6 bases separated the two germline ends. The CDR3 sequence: CASSDLYEQYF. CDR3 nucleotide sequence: TGTGCCAGCAGTGACCTGTACGAGCAGTACTTC.

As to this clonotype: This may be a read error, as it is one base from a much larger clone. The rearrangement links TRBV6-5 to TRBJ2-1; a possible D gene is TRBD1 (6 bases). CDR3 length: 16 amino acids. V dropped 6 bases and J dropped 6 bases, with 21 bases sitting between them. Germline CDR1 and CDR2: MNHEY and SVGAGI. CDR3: CASSQSRDTACNEQFF. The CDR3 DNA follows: TGTGCCAGCAGCCAATCCCGGGACACTGCCTGCAATGAGCAGTTCTTC.

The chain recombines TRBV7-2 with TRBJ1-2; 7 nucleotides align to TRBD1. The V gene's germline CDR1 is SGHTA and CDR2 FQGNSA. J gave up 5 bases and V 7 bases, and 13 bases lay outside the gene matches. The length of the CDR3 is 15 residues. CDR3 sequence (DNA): TGTGCCAGCACCGACCGACAGGGAGGAGGGTATGGCTACACCTTC. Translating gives CASTDRQGGGYGYTF.

The CDR3 protein is CASSDRFYEQYF. CDR3 nucleotide sequence: TGTGCCAGTTCTGACAGATTCTACGAGCAGTACTTC. V and J are TRBV19 and TRBJ2-7; D possibly corresponds to TRBD1 (5 bases). Germline V gives CDR1 LNHDA, CDR2 SQIVND (reference sequence). This CDR3 contains 12 residues. V lost 8 bases, J lost 3 bases, and 11 bases lay in between.

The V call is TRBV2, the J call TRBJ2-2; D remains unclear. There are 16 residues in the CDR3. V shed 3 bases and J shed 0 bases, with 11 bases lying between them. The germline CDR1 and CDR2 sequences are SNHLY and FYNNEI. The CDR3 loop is CASSDQQRPNTGELFF. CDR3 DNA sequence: TGTGCCAGCAGTGACCAACAGAGACCGAACACCGGGGAGCTGTTTTTT. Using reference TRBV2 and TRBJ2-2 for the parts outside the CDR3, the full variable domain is EPEVTQTPSHQVTQMGQEVILRCVPISNHLYFYWYRQILGQKVEFLVSFYNNEISEKSEIFDDQFSVERPDGSNFTLKIRSTKLEDSAMYFCASSDQQRPNTGELFFGEGSRLTVL.

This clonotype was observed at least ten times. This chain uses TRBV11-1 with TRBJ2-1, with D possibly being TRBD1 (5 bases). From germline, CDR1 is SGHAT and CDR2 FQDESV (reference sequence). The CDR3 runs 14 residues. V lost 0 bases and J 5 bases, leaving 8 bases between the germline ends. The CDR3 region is CASSLATDNNEQFF. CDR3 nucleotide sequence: TGTGCCAGCAGCTTAGCGACAGATAACAATGAGCAGTTCTTC. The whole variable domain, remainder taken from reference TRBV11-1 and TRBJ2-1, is EAEVAQSPRYKITEKSQAVAFWCDPISGHATLYWYRQILGQGPELLVQFQDESVVDDSQLPKDRFSAERLKGVDSTLKIQPAELGDSAMYLCASSLATDNNEQFFGPGTRLTVL.

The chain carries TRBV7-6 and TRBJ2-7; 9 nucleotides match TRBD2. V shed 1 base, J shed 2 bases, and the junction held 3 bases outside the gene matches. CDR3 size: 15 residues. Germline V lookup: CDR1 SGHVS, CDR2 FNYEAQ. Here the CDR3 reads CASSLGLADTYEQYF. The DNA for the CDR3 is TGTGCCAGCAGCTTAGGACTAGCGGATACCTACGAGCAGTACTTC.

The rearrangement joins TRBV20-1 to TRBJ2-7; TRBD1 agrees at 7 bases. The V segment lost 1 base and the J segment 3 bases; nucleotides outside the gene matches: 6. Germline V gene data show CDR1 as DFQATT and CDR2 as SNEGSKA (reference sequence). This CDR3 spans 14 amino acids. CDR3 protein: CSARVSGQDYEQYF. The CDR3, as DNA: TGCAGTGCTAGAGTGTCCGGACAGGACTACGAGCAGTACTTC.

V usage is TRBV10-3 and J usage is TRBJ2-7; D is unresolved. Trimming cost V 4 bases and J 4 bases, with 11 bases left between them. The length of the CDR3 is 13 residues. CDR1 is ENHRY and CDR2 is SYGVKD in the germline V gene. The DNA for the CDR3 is TGTGCCATCAGTGCTACAGCTGGTTACGAGCAGTACTTC. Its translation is CAISATAGYEQYF.

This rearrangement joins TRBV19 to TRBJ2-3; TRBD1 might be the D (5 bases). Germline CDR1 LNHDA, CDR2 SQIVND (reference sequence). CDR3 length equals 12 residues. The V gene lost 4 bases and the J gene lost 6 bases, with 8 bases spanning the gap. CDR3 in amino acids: CASSRQFDTQYF. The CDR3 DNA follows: TGTGCCAGTAGTAGACAGTTCGATACGCAGTATTTT.

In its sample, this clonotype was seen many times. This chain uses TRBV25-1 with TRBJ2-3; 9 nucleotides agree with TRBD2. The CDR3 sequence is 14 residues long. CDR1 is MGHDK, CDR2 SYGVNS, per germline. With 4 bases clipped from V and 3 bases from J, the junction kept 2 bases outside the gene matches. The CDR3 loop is CASSASGDTDTQYF. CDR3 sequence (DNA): TGTGCCAGCAGTGCTAGCGGGGATACAGATACGCAGTATTTT.

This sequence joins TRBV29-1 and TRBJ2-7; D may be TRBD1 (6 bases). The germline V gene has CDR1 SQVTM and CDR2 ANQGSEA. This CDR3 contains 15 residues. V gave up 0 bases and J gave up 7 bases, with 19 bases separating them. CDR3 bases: TGCAGCGTTGAAGATCGGGCCCAGGGGCCTGGGGAGCAGTACTTC. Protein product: CSVEDRAQGPGEQYF.

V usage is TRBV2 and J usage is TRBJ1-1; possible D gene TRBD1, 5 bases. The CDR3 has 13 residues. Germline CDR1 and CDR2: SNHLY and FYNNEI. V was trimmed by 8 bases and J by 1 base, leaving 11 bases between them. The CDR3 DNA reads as TGTGCCAGCGGCCAGGGTGAGAACACTGAAGCTTTCTTT. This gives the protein CASGQGENTEAFF. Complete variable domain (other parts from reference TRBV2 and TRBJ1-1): EPEVTQTPSHQVTQMGQEVILRCVPISNHLYFYWYRQILGQKVEFLVSFYNNEISEKSEIFDDQFSVERPDGSNFTLKIRSTKLEDSAMYFCASGQGENTEAFFGQGTRLTVV.

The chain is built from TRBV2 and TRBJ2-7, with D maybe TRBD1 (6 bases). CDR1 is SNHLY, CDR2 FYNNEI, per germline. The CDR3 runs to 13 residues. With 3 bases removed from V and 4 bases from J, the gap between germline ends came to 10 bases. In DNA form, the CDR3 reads TGTGCCAGCAGTGAGAACAGGGCGTACGAGCAGTACTTC. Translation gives CASSENRAYEQYF.

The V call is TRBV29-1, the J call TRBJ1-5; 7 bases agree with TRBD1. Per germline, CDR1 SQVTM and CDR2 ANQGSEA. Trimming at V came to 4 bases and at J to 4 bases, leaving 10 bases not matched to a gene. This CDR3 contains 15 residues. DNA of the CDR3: TGCAGCGTTGGTAACCGGGACAGTAAGAATCAGCCCCAGCATTTT. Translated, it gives CSVGNRDSKNQPQHF.